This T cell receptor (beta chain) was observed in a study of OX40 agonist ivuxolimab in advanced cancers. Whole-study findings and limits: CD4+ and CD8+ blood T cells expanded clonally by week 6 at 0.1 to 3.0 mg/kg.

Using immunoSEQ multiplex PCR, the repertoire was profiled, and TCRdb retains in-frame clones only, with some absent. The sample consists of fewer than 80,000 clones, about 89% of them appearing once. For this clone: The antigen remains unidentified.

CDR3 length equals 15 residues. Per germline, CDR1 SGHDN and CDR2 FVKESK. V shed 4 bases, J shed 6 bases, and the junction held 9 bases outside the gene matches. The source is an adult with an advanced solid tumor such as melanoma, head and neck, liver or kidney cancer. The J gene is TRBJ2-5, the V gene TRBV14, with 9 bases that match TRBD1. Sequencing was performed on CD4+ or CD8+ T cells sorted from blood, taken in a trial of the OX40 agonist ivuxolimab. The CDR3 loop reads CASSLGTGTGQTQYF. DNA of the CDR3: TGTGCCAGCAGCCTTGGGACAGGGACTGGACAGACCCAGTACTTC.